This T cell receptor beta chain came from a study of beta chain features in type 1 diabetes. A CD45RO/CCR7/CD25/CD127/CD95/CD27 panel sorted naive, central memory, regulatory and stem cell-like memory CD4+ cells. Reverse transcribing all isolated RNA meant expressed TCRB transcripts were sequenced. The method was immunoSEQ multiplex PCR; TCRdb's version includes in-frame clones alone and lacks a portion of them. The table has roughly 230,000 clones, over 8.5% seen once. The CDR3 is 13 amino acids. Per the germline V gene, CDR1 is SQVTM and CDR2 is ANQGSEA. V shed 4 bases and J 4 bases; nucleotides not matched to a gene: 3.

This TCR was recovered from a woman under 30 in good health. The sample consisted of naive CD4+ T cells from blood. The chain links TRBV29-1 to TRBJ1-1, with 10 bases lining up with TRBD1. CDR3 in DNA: TGCAGCGTTGGGACAGGGGGGCTCACTGAAGCTTTCTTT. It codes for CSVGTGGLTEAFF. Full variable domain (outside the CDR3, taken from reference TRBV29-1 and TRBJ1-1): SAVISQKPSRDICQRGTSLTIQCQVDSQVTMMFWYRQQPGQSLTLIATANQGSEATYESGFVIDKFPISRPNLTFSTLTVSNMSPEDSSIYLCSVGTGGLTEAFFGQGTRLTVV.